This T cell receptor (beta chain) was captured by sequencing in a study of tumor-infiltrating lymphocytes in primary liver carcinoma. Overall study context: Every patient in the cohort had a primary liver carcinoma. That carcinoma was treated by surgical resection. The patient population consisted of men and women between 30 and 69 years of age.

In the case of this clonotype: As yet, its antigen is unknown.

The blood RNA (from unsorted whole blood) was obtained, and germline DNA was also extracted. A primer matching the constant region was used to make TCR beta cDNA from approximately 520 ng of total RNA. Construction of TCR beta libraries relied on three successive nested multiplex PCR rounds employing slightly modified ARM-PCR. Each of the first two PCR rounds ran approximately 11 cycles with TRBV1-TRBV30 forward and C-beta reverse primers. Using its own MiXCR run on the multiplex PCR reads, TCRdb lists one record per CDR3 protein. The sample includes 150,000 to 200,000 distinct CDR3 sequences, about 60% of them seen just once. Germline values: CDR1 SEHNR, CDR2 FQNEAQ (reference sequence). The CDR3 is made up of 15 amino acids. After removal of 6 bases from V and 1 base from J, the junction contained 5 bases not matched to a gene. Study observations and caveats: Reduced overlap was seen in tumor-adjacent and tumor-blood pairs versus tumor region pairs.

V and J are TRBV7-9 and TRBJ2-7, with TRBD1 matching over 11 bases. The sequence derives from a man aged 35-49 years with primary liver carcinoma and hepatitis B virus infection. Sequencing was carried out using peripheral blood. The CDR3 reads CASRSGQGASYEQYF. DNA for the CDR3: TGTGCCAGCAGAAGCGGACAGGGGGCGTCCTACGAGCAGTACTTC.